The 6 T cell receptor beta chains presented below share a single source sample, sequenced in a study of long-term antiretroviral therapy in people with HIV (dated by TCRdb to 2022 to 2024). Sequencing of the TRB variable region was done with the immunoSEQ hsTCRB v3.0 assay at survey level resolution. TCRdb limited this immuneACCESS table to in-frame rearrangements with V and J called. A share of clones is missing; checked studies link under half to unresolved V genes, and the rest is unexplained. This sample has roughly 32,000 clones in its table, and roughly 85% of those were observed once. The top ten clones comprise less than 5.5% of the sample. The source material was unsorted PBMCs, sampled approximately 3.3 years after starting antiretroviral therapy. These receptors came from a man younger than 35 with HIV.

This clone was found once. The chain carries TRBV5-5 and TRBJ1-2; 8 bases line up with TRBD1. The CDR3 covers 16 residues. CDR1 and CDR2 from the germline V gene are SGHKS and YYEKEE (reference sequence). After removal of 1 base from V and 2 bases from J, the junction contained 7 bases not matched to a gene. CDR3 sequence: CASSLNPGQGNYGYTF. CDR3 DNA sequence: TGTGCCAGCAGCTTGAACCCCGGACAGGGAAACTATGGCTACACCTTC.

V and J are TRBV2 and TRBJ1-6; D gene uncertain. This CDR3 contains 14 residues. The V and J ends lost 2 bases and 8 bases respectively, with 10 bases between them. From germline, CDR1 is SNHLY and CDR2 FYNNEI. As DNA, the CDR3 is TGTGCCAGCAGTGAACTACAGTTGGATTCACCCCTCCACTTT. Protein sequence: CASSELQLDSPLHF.

J is TRBJ2-5 and V is TRBV11-2; TRBD2 matches at 13 bases. V dropped 7 bases and J dropped 5; count of bases not matched to a gene: 7. Germline V CDR1 and CDR2: SGHAT, FQNNGV. The CDR3 covers 15 residues. CDR3 nucleotides: TGTGCCAGCACCCTGACTAGCGGGAGGATGGAGACCCAGTACTTC. Protein: CASTLTSGRMETQYF.

The count of this clone is one. The V call is TRBV19, the J call TRBJ2-1, with 9 bases identical to TRBD2. The J segment lost 4 bases and the V segment lost 6 bases, leaving 7 bases of the junction unmatched. Germline CDR1 LNHDA, CDR2 SQIVND (reference sequence). This CDR3 is 15 amino acids long. The CDR3, as DNA: TGTGCCAGTAGGAGGCGGGAGGGCCTTTACAATGAGCAGTTCTTC. This gives the protein CASRRREGLYNEQFF.

The chain has TRBV5-1 and TRBJ2-7, with 8 bases that match TRBD1. This CDR3 has 15 amino acids. Unmatched junction bases numbered 4, after V lost 1 base and J lost 1 base. From germline, CDR1 is SGHRS and CDR2 YFSETQ. CDR3 nucleotide sequence: TGCGCCAGCAGCTTGCGGACAGGGAGGTCCTACGAGCAGTACTTC. Translation gives CASSLRTGRSYEQYF.

Here the CDR3 reads CASSLRGLGGRNTEAFF. The CDR3 nucleotides read TGTGCCAGCAGTTTGAGGGGCCTAGGGGGGCGTAACACTGAAGCTTTCTTT. The V call is TRBV28, the J call TRBJ1-1, with D possibly matching TRBD1 (6 bases). Trimming took off 3 bases at V and 2 bases at J, with 19 bases between the two ends. Germline CDR1 reads MDHEN; CDR2 reads SYDVKM. This CDR3 spans 17 amino acids.